A selection of T cell receptor beta chains follows, all from one sample in a study of control samples from healthy donors and cancer patients. The data were produced by immunoSEQ multiplex PCR, yet TCRdb's version contains in-frame clones alone and is incomplete. The table lists tens of thousands of clones, 90% to 95% of them singletons. Sequenced: blood. Receptors were obtained from a man in his thirties or forties in good health. The CDR3 runs from the conserved cysteine through the conserved F or W. Fields, in order: V gene, D gene, clone size, J gene, CDR3 protein, CDR3 DNA. The D gene is left open where the match is weak. Rows give clone size only sometimes, using once, few, many, or a class for an expanded clone.

v_call: TRBV27
d_call: NA
clone_size: NA
j_call: TRBJ1-1
cdr3_aa: CASREGTEAFF
cdr3_nt: TGTGCCAGCAGGGAGGGGACTGAAGCTTTCTTT

v_call: TRBV3-1/TRBV3-2
d_call: NA
clone_size: NA
j_call: TRBJ2-3
cdr3_aa: CASSSLSDTQYF
cdr3_nt: TGTGCCAGCAGCTCCCTTTCAGATACGCAGTATTTT

v_call: TRBV27
d_call: NA
clone_size: NA
j_call: TRBJ1-1
cdr3_aa: CAAGRTEAFF
cdr3_nt: TGTGCCGCAGGCAGGACTGAAGCTTTCTTT

v_call: TRBV5-4
d_call: NA
clone_size: NA
j_call: TRBJ2-6
cdr3_aa: CASSLGASISGANVLTF
cdr3_nt: TGTGCCAGCAGCTTGGGGGCTTCGATCTCTGGGGCCAACGTCCTGACTTTC

v_call: TRBV14
d_call: TRBD1
clone_size: NA
j_call: TRBJ2-7
cdr3_aa: CASSARDSLYEQYF
cdr3_nt: TGTGCCAGCAGCGCCCGGGACAGTCTCTACGAGCAGTACTTC

v_call: TRBV20-1
d_call: NA
clone_size: NA
j_call: TRBJ2-4
cdr3_aa: CSASESSGLQNIQYF
cdr3_nt: TGCAGTGCTAGTGAAAGTTCCGGGTTGCAAAACATTCAGTACTTC

v_call: TRBV30
d_call: NA
clone_size: NA
j_call: TRBJ1-5
cdr3_aa: CAWSVTGRQPQHF
cdr3_nt: TGTGCCTGGAGTGTAACAGGGCGTCAGCCCCAGCATTTT

v_call: TRBV2
d_call: NA
clone_size: NA
j_call: TRBJ2-7
cdr3_aa: CASRPEVLEQYF
cdr3_nt: TGTGCCAGCAGACCAGAGGTCCTCGAGCAGTACTTC

v_call: TRBV19
d_call: NA
clone_size: NA
j_call: TRBJ1-2
cdr3_aa: CASSMGIAYGYTF
cdr3_nt: TGTGCCAGTAGTATGGGGATAGCCTATGGCTACACCTTC

v_call: TRBV7-2
d_call: NA
clone_size: NA
j_call: TRBJ2-7
cdr3_aa: CASSLGPISVYEQYF
cdr3_nt: TGTGCCAGCAGCTTAGGCCCTATCTCGGTGTACGAGCAGTACTTC

v_call: TRBV11-3
d_call: NA
clone_size: NA
j_call: TRBJ2-3
cdr3_aa: CASSYAGSTDTQYF
cdr3_nt: TGTGCCAGCAGCTACGCCGGGAGCACAGATACGCAGTATTTT

v_call: TRBV6-2/TRBV6-3
d_call: NA
clone_size: NA
j_call: TRBJ1-2
cdr3_aa: CASSYEEGYTF
cdr3_nt: TGTGCCAGCAGTTACGAGGAGGGCTACACCTTC

v_call: TRBV9
d_call: NA
clone_size: NA
j_call: TRBJ1-3
cdr3_aa: CASSVDEGSMRPIYF
cdr3_nt: TGTGCCAGCAGCGTAGACGAGGGGAGTATGCGCCCCATATATTTT

v_call: TRBV7-8
d_call: NA
clone_size: NA
j_call: TRBJ1-3
cdr3_aa: CASSLYRELSGNTIYF
cdr3_nt: TGTGCCAGCAGCTTATACAGGGAACTCTCTGGAAACACCATATATTTT

v_call: TRBV5-1
d_call: TRBD2
clone_size: NA
j_call: TRBJ2-1
cdr3_aa: CASSSQGPGGYNEQFF
cdr3_nt: TGCGCCAGCAGCTCCCAAGGGCCCGGGGGGTACAATGAGCAGTTCTTC

v_call: TRBV19
d_call: NA
clone_size: NA
j_call: TRBJ2-5
cdr3_aa: CASSIPGAQETQYF
cdr3_nt: TGTGCCAGTAGTATTCCAGGGGCCCAAGAGACCCAGTACTTC

v_call: TRBV7-2
d_call: TRBD2
clone_size: once
j_call: TRBJ2-7
cdr3_aa: CASSFSGGRYEQYF
cdr3_nt: TGTGCCAGCAGCTTTAGCGGGGGGCGCTACGAGCAGTACTTC

v_call: TRBV28
d_call: NA
clone_size: NA
j_call: TRBJ1-5
cdr3_aa: CASSLQGFGQPQHF
cdr3_nt: TGTGCCAGCAGTTTGCAGGGGTTCGGTCAGCCCCAGCATTTT

v_call: TRBV28
d_call: TRBD1
clone_size: once
j_call: TRBJ2-2
cdr3_aa: CASSPDGQGAAGELFF
cdr3_nt: TGTGCCAGCAGTCCAGATGGACAGGGGGCGGCCGGGGAGCTGTTTTTT

v_call: TRBV27
d_call: NA
clone_size: many
j_call: TRBJ2-2
cdr3_aa: CASRGRQANTGELFF
cdr3_nt: TGTGCCAGCAGGGGGAGGCAGGCGAACACCGGGGAGCTGTTTTTT

v_call: TRBV5-3
d_call: NA
clone_size: once
j_call: TRBJ2-3
cdr3_aa: CARSDTDTQYF
cdr3_nt: TGTGCCAGAAGCGACACAGATACGCAGTATTTT

v_call: TRBV7-3
d_call: NA
clone_size: NA
j_call: TRBJ2-6
cdr3_aa: CASSLRTGSGANVLTF
cdr3_nt: TGTGCCAGCAGCCTTCGGACGGGCTCTGGGGCCAACGTCCTGACTTTC

v_call: TRBV7-9
d_call: NA
clone_size: few
j_call: TRBJ1-3
cdr3_aa: CASSPKNEPGNTIYF
cdr3_nt: TGTGCCAGCAGCCCGAAGAACGAGCCTGGAAACACCATATATTTT

v_call: TRBV7-9
d_call: TRBD1
clone_size: NA
j_call: TRBJ2-7
cdr3_aa: CASSRDSSYEQYF
cdr3_nt: TGTGCCAGCAGCCGGGACAGCTCCTACGAGCAGTACTTC

v_call: TRBV5-1
d_call: NA
clone_size: NA
j_call: TRBJ1-1
cdr3_aa: CASSLRGAGTEAFF
cdr3_nt: TGCGCCAGCAGCTTGCGGGGGGCGGGCACTGAAGCTTTCTTT

v_call: TRBV19
d_call: NA
clone_size: NA
j_call: TRBJ1-1
cdr3_aa: CASSTVGGTEAFF
cdr3_nt: TGTGCCAGTAGTACCGTAGGAGGGACTGAAGCTTTCTTT

v_call: TRBV10-3
d_call: NA
clone_size: NA
j_call: TRBJ1-5
cdr3_aa: CAISEPGDSNQPQHF
cdr3_nt: TGTGCCATCAGTGAGCCTGGGGATAGCAATCAGCCCCAGCATTTT

v_call: TRBV18
d_call: TRBD1
clone_size: NA
j_call: TRBJ2-6
cdr3_aa: CASSPRTGRANVLTF
cdr3_nt: TGTGCCAGCTCACCTAGGACAGGGAGGGCCAACGTCCTGACTTTC

v_call: TRBV5-4
d_call: TRBD1
clone_size: NA
j_call: TRBJ2-1
cdr3_aa: CASSAGQAYYNEQFF
cdr3_nt: TGTGCCAGCAGCGCGGGACAGGCCTACTACAATGAGCAGTTCTTC

v_call: TRBV5-4
d_call: NA
clone_size: once
j_call: TRBJ2-7
cdr3_aa: CASSPRTTSYEQYF
cdr3_nt: TGTGCCAGCAGCCCTCGGACTACTTCCTACGAGCAGTACTTC

v_call: TRBV6-5
d_call: TRBD1
clone_size: NA
j_call: TRBJ1-5
cdr3_aa: CASSWDSHQPQHF
cdr3_nt: TGTGCCAGCAGTTGGGACAGCCATCAGCCCCAGCATTTT

v_call: TRBV19
d_call: TRBD1
clone_size: few
j_call: TRBJ2-7
cdr3_aa: CASSPGTGRRPEQYF
cdr3_nt: TGTGCCAGTAGTCCGGGGACAGGGAGGAGACCCGAGCAGTACTTC

v_call: TRBV28
d_call: TRBD1
clone_size: NA
j_call: TRBJ1-2
cdr3_aa: CATGQGRSYGYTF
cdr3_nt: TGTGCCACCGGACAGGGGCGCTCGTATGGCTACACCTTC

v_call: TRBV29-1
d_call: NA
clone_size: once
j_call: TRBJ2-7
cdr3_aa: CSVLGATSSYEQYF
cdr3_nt: TGCAGCGTCCTTGGGGCCACAAGCTCCTACGAGCAGTACTTC

v_call: TRBV28
d_call: NA
clone_size: NA
j_call: TRBJ2-1
cdr3_aa: CASRLRDEQFF
cdr3_nt: TGTGCCAGCAGACTAAGGGATGAGCAGTTCTTC

v_call: TRBV3-1/TRBV3-2
d_call: TRBD1
clone_size: NA
j_call: TRBJ2-7
cdr3_aa: CASSRGTGLSYEQYF
cdr3_nt: TGTGCCAGCAGCCGAGGGACAGGGCTATCCTACGAGCAGTACTTC

v_call: TRBV24-1
d_call: TRBD1
clone_size: NA
j_call: TRBJ2-7
cdr3_aa: CATNHTSDRGLLYEQYF
cdr3_nt: TGTGCCACCAACCACACTTCAGACAGGGGGCTTTTATACGAGCAGTACTTC

v_call: TRBV5-5
d_call: NA
clone_size: NA
j_call: TRBJ2-1
cdr3_aa: CASRTPYLNNEQFF
cdr3_nt: TGTGCCAGCAGGACTCCATATCTTAACAATGAGCAGTTCTTC

v_call: TRBV19
d_call: NA
clone_size: NA
j_call: TRBJ1-3
cdr3_aa: CASSSNSASGNTIYF
cdr3_nt: TGTGCCAGTAGTTCGAACAGCGCCTCGGGAAACACCATATATTTT

v_call: TRBV5-1
d_call: NA
clone_size: NA
j_call: TRBJ1-6
cdr3_aa: CASSLERSHSPLHF
cdr3_nt: TGCGCCAGCAGCTTGGAACGATCCCATTCACCCCTCCACTTT